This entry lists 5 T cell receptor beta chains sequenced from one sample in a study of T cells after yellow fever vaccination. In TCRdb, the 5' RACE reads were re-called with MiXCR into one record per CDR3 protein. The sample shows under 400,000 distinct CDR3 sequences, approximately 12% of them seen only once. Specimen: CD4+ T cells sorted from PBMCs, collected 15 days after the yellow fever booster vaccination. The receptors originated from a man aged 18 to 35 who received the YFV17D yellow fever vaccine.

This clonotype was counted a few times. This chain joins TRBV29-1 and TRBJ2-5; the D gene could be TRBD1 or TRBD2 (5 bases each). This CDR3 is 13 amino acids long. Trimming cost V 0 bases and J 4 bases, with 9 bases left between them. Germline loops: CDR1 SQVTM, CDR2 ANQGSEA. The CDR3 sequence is CSVEEGRGETQYF. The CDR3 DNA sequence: TGCAGCGTTGAAGAGGGACGAGGAGAGACCCAGTACTTC.

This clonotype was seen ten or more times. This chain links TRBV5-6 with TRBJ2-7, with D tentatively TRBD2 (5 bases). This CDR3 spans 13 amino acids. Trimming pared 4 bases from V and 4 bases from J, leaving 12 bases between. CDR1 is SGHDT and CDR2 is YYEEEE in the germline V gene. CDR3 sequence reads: CASSPRRSYEQYF. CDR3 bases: TGTGCCAGCAGCCCGAGGAGGTCGTACGAGCAGTACTTC. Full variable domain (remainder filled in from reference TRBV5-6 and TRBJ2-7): DAGVTQSPTHLIKTRGQQVTLRCSPKSGHDTVSWYQQALGQGPQFIFQYYEEEERQRGNFPDRFSGHQFPNYSSELNVNALLLGDSALYLCASSPRRSYEQYFGPGTRLTVT.

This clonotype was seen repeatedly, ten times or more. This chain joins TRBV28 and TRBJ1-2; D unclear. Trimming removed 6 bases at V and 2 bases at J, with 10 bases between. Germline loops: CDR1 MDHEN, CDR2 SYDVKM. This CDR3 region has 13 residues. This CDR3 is CASRGTENYGYTF. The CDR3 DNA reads TGTGCCAGCAGAGGTACAGAAAACTATGGCTACACCTTC.

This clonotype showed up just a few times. CDR3 coding DNA: TGTGCCAGCAGCTTAGACAGGATCACAGATACGCAGTATTTT. Translated, it gives CASSLDRITDTQYF. This chain joins TRBV7-2 and TRBJ2-3; weak D call: TRBD1 (5 bases). CDR3 length: 14 amino acids. V was pared by 1 base and J by 2 bases, with 7 bases between. In germline, CDR1 is SGHTA, CDR2 FQGNSA. Complete variable domain (other parts from reference TRBV7-2 and TRBJ2-3): GAGVSQSPSNKVTEKGKDVELRCDPISGHTALYWYRQSLGQGLEFLIYFQGNSAPDKSGLPSDRFSAERTGGSVSTLTIQRTQQEDSAVYLCASSLDRITDTQYFGPGTRLTVL.

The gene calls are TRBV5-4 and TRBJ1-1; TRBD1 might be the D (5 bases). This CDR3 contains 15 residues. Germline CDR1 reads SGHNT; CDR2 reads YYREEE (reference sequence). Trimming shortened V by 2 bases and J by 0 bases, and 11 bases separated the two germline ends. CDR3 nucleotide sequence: TGTGCCAGCAGCTTCACGGGGCAGTTGAACACTGAAGCTTTCTTT. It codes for CASSFTGQLNTEAFF.